The next 14 T cell receptor beta chains were all read from a single sample in a study of T cells after yellow fever vaccination. TCRdb re-derived calls from the 5' RACE reads in MiXCR, one entry per CDR3 protein. The sample consists of hundreds of thousands of distinct CDR3 sequences, 3.6% of them appearing once. Sequenced material: PBMCs, taken on the day of the yellow fever booster vaccination. The receptors were gathered from a man younger than 35 who received the YFV17D yellow fever vaccine.

This clonotype was seen a handful of times. This chain links TRBV20-1 with TRBJ1-1; D is undetermined. CDR3 length: 12 amino acids. Germline CDR1 reads DFQATT; CDR2 reads SNEGSKA (reference sequence). V lost 1 base, J lost 2 bases, and 5 bases lay in between. The CDR3 loop reads CSARAGNTEAFF. The CDR3 DNA is TGCAGTGCTAGAGCAGGAAACACTGAAGCTTTCTTT.

The V gene is TRBV7-2, the J gene TRBJ1-1; D is perhaps TRBD1 (5 bases). CDR1 is SGHTA, CDR2 FQGNSA, per germline. The CDR3 runs to 16 residues. Trimming cost V 4 bases and J 1 base, with 16 bases left between them. CDR3 nucleotide sequence: TGTGCCAGCAGCTCTTACCGGGGGTCGGCGAACACTGAAGCTTTCTTT. This translates into CASSSYRGSANTEAFF.

The chain joins TRBV14 to TRBJ1-6; 7 nucleotides line up with TRBD1. J lost 9 bases, V lost 6 bases, and 8 bases had no gene match. Germline lookup yields CDR1 SGHDN and CDR2 FVKESK. This CDR3 has 14 amino acids. The DNA for the CDR3 is TGTGCCAGCAGACTAGGGGGCATGGGTTCACCCCTCCACTTT. Encoded protein: CASRLGGMGSPLHF.

DNA of the CDR3: TGTGCCAGCAGTATTGGGGTCGAGGGGTCGACCCAGTACTTC. It specifies CASSIGVEGSTQYF. J is TRBJ2-5 and V is TRBV6-5; D may correspond to TRBD1 or TRBD2 (5 bases each). The germline V gene has CDR1 MNHEY and CDR2 SVGAGI. The length of the CDR3 is 14 residues. Trimming took off 5 bases at V and 7 bases at J, with 17 bases between the two ends.

This clonotype has only a few counts. V usage is TRBV6-5 and J usage is TRBJ1-4; 7 bases are shared with TRBD1. After removal of 2 bases from V and 8 bases from J, the junction contained 11 bases not matched to a gene. The germline V gene has CDR1 MNHEY and CDR2 SVGAGI. This CDR3 is 16 amino acids long. The CDR3: CASSYRDSTRREKLFF. In DNA form, the CDR3 reads TGTGCCAGCAGTTACCGGGACAGCACTAGGAGGGAAAAACTGTTTTTT.

This clonotype was counted ten times or more. CDR3 nucleotides: TGTGCCAGCAGTAGCGGGGGGGCAGCGCAGTACTTC. Amino acids: CASSSGGAAQYF. V usage is TRBV7-2 and J usage is TRBJ2-7, with 11 bases matching TRBD2. There are 12 residues in the CDR3. The J segment lost 9 bases and the V segment lost 6 bases, leaving 4 bases of the junction unmatched. CDR1 SGHTA and CDR2 FQGNSA come from the germline V gene.

The sample holds a few counts of this clonotype. Written as DNA, the CDR3 is TGTGCCAGCAGCTTCCAGGGGGCGAGTAAAGATACGCAGTATTTT. Residues: CASSFQGASKDTQYF. The chain employs TRBV5-4 and TRBJ2-3; 8 positions match TRBD1. The CDR3 consists of 15 residues. Trimming at V came to 2 bases and at J to 5 bases, leaving 7 bases not matched to a gene. CDR1 and CDR2 from the germline V gene are SGHNT and YYREEE (reference sequence).

The sample holds many counts of this clonotype. The chain links TRBV2 to TRBJ1-2; 7 bases map to TRBD1. There are 15 residues in the CDR3. Trimming removed 6 bases from V and 0 bases from J; junction bases left unmatched: 7. CDR1 is SNHLY, CDR2 FYNNEI, per germline. CDR3 in amino acids: CASRFDREANYGYTF. As DNA, the CDR3 is TGTGCCAGCAGATTCGACAGGGAAGCTAACTATGGCTACACCTTC.

There are many counts of this clonotype. The chain joins TRBV28 to TRBJ2-2; 8 bases align to TRBD1. The V segment lost 8 bases and the J segment 6 bases; nucleotides outside the gene matches: 8. Per the germline V gene, CDR1 is MDHEN and CDR2 is SYDVKM. This CDR3 contains 14 residues. CDR3 residues: CASGWTGFAGELFF. CDR3 bases: TGTGCCAGCGGATGGACAGGGTTTGCCGGGGAGCTGTTTTTT.

This chain connects TRBV15 to TRBJ1-1, with D uncertain. The V and J ends lost 4 bases and 5 bases respectively, with 20 bases between them. The CDR3 is 16 amino acids. The V gene's germline CDR1 is LNHNV and CDR2 YYDKDF (reference sequence). The CDR3 loop reads CATSNEDARLGTEAFF. In nucleotides, the CDR3 is TGTGCCACCAGCAATGAGGACGCCCGACTCGGAACTGAAGCTTTCTTT.

This clonotype came up a few times. The gene calls are TRBV20-1 and TRBJ1-5; 10 bases match TRBD1. CDR3 size: 15 residues. Losses at the gene ends were 1 base for V and 2 bases for J; bases not matched to a gene: 2. Germline assignment: CDR1 DFQATT and CDR2 SNEGSKA (reference sequence). The CDR3 region is CSARVGTGGNQPQHF. DNA of the CDR3: TGCAGTGCTAGAGTTGGGACAGGGGGCAATCAGCCCCAGCATTTT.

This chain links TRBV21-1 with TRBJ1-5; the table calls TRBD1, which could not be checked here. TRBV21-1 is a documented pseudogene. The CDR3 extends over 13 amino acids. In DNA form, the CDR3 reads TGTGCCAGCAGCGGGGGCCAGCAATCAGCCCCAGCATTT. This codes for CASSGGQQSAPAF.

The CDR3: CASSDRGAFFEAFF. The CDR3 region has the DNA TGTGCCAGCAGTGACAGGGGGGCCTTCTTTGAAGCTTTCTTT. The J gene is TRBJ1-1, the V gene TRBV2, with 7 bases fitting TRBD1. The junction had 8 bases not matched to a gene; V was cut back by 3 bases and J by 7 bases. The germline CDR1 and CDR2 sequences are SNHLY and FYNNEI. The CDR3 extends over 14 amino acids.

This clonotype was counted ten times or more. The chain recombines TRBV7-8 with TRBJ2-6, with 9 bases aligning to TRBD2. The V segment lost 7 bases and the J segment 0 bases; nucleotides outside the gene matches: 7. CDR1 and CDR2 from the germline V gene are SGHVS and FQNEAQ. This CDR3 region has 17 residues. The CDR3 is CASNRLAANSGANVLTF. Here the CDR3 DNA reads TGTGCCAGCAATAGACTAGCGGCTAACTCTGGGGCCAACGTCCTGACTTTC.